The 2 T cell receptor beta chains given below trace back to one sample, sequenced in a study of T cells after yellow fever vaccination. MiXCR, run by TCRdb on the 5' RACE reads, gives a single entry per CDR3 protein. The sample has 60,000 to 85,000 distinct CDR3 sequences, roughly 6.9% seen once; the top ten hold about 32%. Source: CD8+ T cells sorted from PBMCs, taken 5 to 6 days after the first yellow fever vaccination. The receptors come from a man in his late teens or twenties who received the YFV17D yellow fever vaccine.

This clonotype appeared many times. The chain uses TRBV19 and TRBJ2-1, with D perhaps matching TRBD2 (5 bases). Germline values: CDR1 LNHDA, CDR2 SQIVND (reference sequence). Trimming removed 3 bases from V and 4 bases from J, with 7 bases in between. CDR3 length: 13 amino acids. The CDR3 DNA reads TGTGCCAGTAGTATCGGGGTGTACAATGAGCAGTTCTTC. Encoded protein: CASSIGVYNEQFF.

This clonotype was observed at least ten times. The chain links TRBV9 to TRBJ1-1; D possibly corresponds to TRBD1 (5 bases). CDR1 is SGDLS, CDR2 YYNGEE, per germline. This CDR3 comprises 14 residues. The germline V and J ends were trimmed by 4 bases and 0 bases, with 10 bases remaining between them. The CDR3 sequence: CASSTDSLNTEAFF. CDR3 DNA: TGTGCCAGCAGCACCGACAGCCTGAACACTGAAGCTTTCTTT.